This TCR beta chain appears in the sequencing data of a study of cytomegalovirus exposure and HLA in healthy donors. The PCR used 60 Vbeta and 13 Jbeta primers. The repertoire was sequenced with immunoSEQ multiplex PCR; TCRdb's copy has only in-frame clones and lacks some. Found here are under 150,000 clones, over 65% of them singletons; the top ten hold around 2.5%. This CDR3 has 14 amino acids. The ends lost 4 bases at V and 1 base at J; junction bases unmatched: 4. Germline-derived CDR1 and CDR2 are SGHDT and YYEEEE. The receptor was isolated from a woman aged 18-30 years in good health and CMV-seronegative. The sequencing input was PBMCs. The chain joins TRBV5-6 to TRBJ2-7, with 8 bases identical to TRBD1. The CDR3 sequence: CASSVGQGSYEQYV. As DNA, the CDR3 is TGTGCCAGCAGCGTCGGACAGGGATCCTACGAGCAGTACGTC.